The T cell receptor (beta chain) described here comes from a study of cytomegalovirus exposure and HLA in healthy donors. About the study: In a previous analysis, 117 million unique TCR beta sequences were found from 150 million to 200 million T cells. The early release's HLA-typed donors yielded roughly 85 million unique TCRs. Study observations and caveats: Some TCR beta chains (roughly 160 of them) were listed as cytomegalovirus-associated.

Germline CDR1 reads KGHSH; CDR2 reads LQKENI. The CDR3 runs 17 residues. V was clipped by 4 bases and J by 8 bases; unmatched bases: 15. PCR employed 60 Vbeta and 13 Jbeta primers. Method: immunoSEQ multiplex PCR; TCRdb's copy keeps in-frame clones and lacks some. The sample contains 120,000 to 150,000 clones, 73% of which appear only once. As for this clone: The antigen is undetermined.

The TCR was taken from a young woman in good health and CMV-seronegative. The material sequenced was PBMCs. V gene TRBV18 combines with J gene TRBJ1-4; 8 nucleotides align to TRBD1. CDR3 in amino acids: CASSQPGTGSIWEKLFF. CDR3 coding DNA: TGTGCCAGCTCACAACCCGGGACAGGATCCATTTGGGAAAAACTGTTTTTT.